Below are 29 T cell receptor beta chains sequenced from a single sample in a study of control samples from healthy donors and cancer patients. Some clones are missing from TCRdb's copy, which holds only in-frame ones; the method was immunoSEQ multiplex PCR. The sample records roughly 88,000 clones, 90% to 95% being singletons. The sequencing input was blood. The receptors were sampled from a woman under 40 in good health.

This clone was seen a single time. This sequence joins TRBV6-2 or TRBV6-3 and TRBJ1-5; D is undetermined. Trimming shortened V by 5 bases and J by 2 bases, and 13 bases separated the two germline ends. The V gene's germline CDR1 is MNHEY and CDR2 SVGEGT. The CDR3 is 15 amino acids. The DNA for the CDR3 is TGTGCCAGCAGTCCGACTCCGGGCGGCAATCAGCCCCAGCATTTT. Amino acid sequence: CASSPTPGGNQPQHF.

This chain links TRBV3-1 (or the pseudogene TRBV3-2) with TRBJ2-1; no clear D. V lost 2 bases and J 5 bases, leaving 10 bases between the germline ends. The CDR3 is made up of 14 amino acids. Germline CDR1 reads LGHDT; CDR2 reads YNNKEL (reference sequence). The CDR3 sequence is CASSQRTVNNEQFF. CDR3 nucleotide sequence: TGTGCCAGCAGCCAAAGGACGGTTAACAATGAGCAGTTCTTC.

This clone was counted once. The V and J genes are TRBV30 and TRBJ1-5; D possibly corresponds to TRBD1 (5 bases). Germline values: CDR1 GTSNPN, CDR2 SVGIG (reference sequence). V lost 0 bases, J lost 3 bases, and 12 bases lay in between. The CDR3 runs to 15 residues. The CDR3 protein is CAWSVGEQLNQPQHF. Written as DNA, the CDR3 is TGTGCCTGGAGTGTGGGGGAACAGCTCAATCAGCCCCAGCATTTT.

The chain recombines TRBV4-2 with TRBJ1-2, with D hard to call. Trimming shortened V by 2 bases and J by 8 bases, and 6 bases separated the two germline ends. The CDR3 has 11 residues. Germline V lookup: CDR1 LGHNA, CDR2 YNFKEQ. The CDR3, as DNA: TGTGCCAGCAGCCAAAACCAAGGCTACACCTTC. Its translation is CASSQNQGYTF.

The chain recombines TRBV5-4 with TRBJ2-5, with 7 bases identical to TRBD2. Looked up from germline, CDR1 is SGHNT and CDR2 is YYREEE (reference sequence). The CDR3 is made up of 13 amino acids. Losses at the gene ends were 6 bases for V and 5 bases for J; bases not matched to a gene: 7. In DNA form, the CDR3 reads TGTGCCAGCACCTCGGGGGGTAGGGAGACCCAGTACTTC. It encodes CASTSGGRETQYF.

DNA for the CDR3: TGTGCCAGCAGCCCTTCCCGGGACACCGGCTTTAACACTGAAGCTTTCTTT. The encoded protein is CASSPSRDTGFNTEAFF. This chain links TRBV6-2 or TRBV6-3 with TRBJ1-1; tentative D call: TRBD1 (6 bases). Germline V gene data show CDR1 as MNHEY and CDR2 as SVGEGT. Between the trimmed V and J ends, which lost 6 bases and 2 bases, there was a span of 22 bases. The CDR3 length is 17 residues.

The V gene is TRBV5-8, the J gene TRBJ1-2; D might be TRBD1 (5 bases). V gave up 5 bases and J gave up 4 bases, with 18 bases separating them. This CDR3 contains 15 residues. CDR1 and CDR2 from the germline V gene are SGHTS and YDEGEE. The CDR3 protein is CASSTPGWGFYGYTF. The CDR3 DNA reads TGTGCCAGCAGTACGCCAGGGTGGGGGTTCTATGGCTACACCTTC.

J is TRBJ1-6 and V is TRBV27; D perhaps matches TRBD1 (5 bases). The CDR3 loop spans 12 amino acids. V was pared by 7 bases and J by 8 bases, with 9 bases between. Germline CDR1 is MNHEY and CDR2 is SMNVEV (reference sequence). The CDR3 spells CASKRGDSPLHF. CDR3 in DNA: TGTGCCAGCAAACGGGGGGATTCACCCCTCCACTTT.

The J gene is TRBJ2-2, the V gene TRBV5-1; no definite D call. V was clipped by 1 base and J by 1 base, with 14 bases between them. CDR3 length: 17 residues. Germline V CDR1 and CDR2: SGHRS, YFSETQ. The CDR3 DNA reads TGCGCCAGCAGCTTGAGCGTGTCGTCAGGGAACACCGGGGAGCTGTTTTTT. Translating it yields CASSLSVSSGNTGELFF.

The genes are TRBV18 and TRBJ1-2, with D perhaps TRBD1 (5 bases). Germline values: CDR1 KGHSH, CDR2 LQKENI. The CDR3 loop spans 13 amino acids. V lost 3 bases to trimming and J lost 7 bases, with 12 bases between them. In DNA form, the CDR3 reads TGTGCCAGCTCACCGAAGGGGACTGCTGGCTACACCTTC. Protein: CASSPKGTAGYTF.

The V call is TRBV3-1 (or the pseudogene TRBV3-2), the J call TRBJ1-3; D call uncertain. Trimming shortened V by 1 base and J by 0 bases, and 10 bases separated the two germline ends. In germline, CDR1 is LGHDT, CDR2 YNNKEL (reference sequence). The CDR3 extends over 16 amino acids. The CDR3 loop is CASSQGGGSSGNTIYF. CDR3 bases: TGTGCCAGCAGCCAAGGCGGCGGGAGCTCTGGAAACACCATATATTTT.

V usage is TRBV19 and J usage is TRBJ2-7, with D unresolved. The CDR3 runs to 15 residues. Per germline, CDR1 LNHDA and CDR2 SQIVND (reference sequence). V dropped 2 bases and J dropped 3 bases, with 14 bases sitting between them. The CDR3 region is CASSIPGYPLYEQYF. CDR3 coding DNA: TGTGCCAGTAGTATACCGGGCTATCCCCTCTACGAGCAGTACTTC.

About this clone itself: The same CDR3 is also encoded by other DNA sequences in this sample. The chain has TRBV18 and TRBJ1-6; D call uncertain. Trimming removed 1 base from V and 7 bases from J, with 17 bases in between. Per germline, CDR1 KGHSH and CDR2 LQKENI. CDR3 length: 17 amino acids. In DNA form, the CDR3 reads TGTGCCAGCTCACCACGGTTTCCAGGTCAAGTCAATTCACCCCTCCACTTT. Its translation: CASSPRFPGQVNSPLHF.

CDR3 protein: CASSVKMNTEAFF. The DNA of the CDR3 is TGTGCCAGCAGCGTAAAGATGAACACTGAAGCTTTCTTT. The chain employs TRBV9 and TRBJ1-1; D unclear. V dropped 1 base and J dropped 0 bases, with 4 bases sitting between them. This CDR3 contains 13 residues. Germline lookup yields CDR1 SGDLS and CDR2 YYNGEE. Full variable domain (remainder filled in from reference TRBV9 and TRBJ1-1): DSGVTQTPKHLITATGQRVTLRCSPRSGDLSVYWYQQSLDQGLQFLIQYYNGEERAKGNILERFSAQQFPDLHSELNLSSLELGDSALYFCASSVKMNTEAFFGQGTRLTVV.

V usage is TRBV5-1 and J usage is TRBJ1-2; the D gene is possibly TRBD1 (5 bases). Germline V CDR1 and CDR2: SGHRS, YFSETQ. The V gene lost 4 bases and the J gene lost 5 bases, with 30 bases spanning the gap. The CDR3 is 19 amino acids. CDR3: CASSRLEPGSGNTGYGYTF. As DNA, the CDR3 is TGCGCCAGCAGCCGCTTGGAGCCGGGATCAGGGAACACCGGGTATGGCTACACCTTC.

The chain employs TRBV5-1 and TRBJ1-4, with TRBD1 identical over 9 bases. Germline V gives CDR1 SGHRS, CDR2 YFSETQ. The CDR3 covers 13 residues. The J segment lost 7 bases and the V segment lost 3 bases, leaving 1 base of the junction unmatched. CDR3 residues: CASSSGQGEKLFF. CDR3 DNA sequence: TGCGCCAGCAGCTCGGGACAGGGTGAAAAACTGTTTTTT.

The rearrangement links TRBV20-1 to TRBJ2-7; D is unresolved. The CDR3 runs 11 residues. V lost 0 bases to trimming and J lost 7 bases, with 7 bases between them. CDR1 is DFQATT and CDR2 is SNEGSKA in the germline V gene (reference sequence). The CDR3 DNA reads TGCAGTGCTAGAGATCCCCAAGAGCAGTACTTC. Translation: CSARDPQEQYF.

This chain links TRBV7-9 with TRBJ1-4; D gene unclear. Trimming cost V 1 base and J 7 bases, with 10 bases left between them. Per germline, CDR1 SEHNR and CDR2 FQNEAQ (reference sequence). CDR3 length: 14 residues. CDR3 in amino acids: CASSLGQRSEKLFF. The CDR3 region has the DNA TGTGCCAGCAGCTTAGGGCAGCGTTCTGAAAAACTGTTTTTT.

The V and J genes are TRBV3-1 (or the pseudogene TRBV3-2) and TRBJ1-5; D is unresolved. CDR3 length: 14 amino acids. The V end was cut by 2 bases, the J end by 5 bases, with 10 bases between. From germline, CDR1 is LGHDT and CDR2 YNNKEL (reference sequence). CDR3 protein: CASSQWASDQPQHF. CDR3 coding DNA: TGTGCCAGCAGCCAATGGGCCAGTGATCAGCCCCAGCATTTT.

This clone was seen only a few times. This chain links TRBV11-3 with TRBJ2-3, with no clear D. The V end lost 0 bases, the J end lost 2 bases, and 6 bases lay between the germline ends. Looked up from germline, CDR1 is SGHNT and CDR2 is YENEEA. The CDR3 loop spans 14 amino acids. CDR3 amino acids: CASSLDPDTDTQYF. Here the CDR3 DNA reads TGTGCCAGCAGCTTAGACCCGGACACAGATACGCAGTATTTT.

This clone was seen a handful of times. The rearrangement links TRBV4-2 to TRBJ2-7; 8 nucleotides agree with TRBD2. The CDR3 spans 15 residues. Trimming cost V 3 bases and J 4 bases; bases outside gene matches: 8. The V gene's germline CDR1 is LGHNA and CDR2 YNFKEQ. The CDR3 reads CASSHGLAGTYEQYF. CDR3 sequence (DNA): TGTGCCAGCAGCCACGGATTAGCGGGGACTTACGAGCAGTACTTC.

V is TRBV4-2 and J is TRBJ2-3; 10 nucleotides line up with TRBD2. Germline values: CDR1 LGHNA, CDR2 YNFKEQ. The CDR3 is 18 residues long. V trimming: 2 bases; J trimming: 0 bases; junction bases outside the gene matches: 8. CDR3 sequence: CASSQPLGTSASTDTQYF. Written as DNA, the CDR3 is TGTGCCAGCAGCCAACCTCTAGGGACTAGCGCAAGCACAGATACGCAGTATTTT.

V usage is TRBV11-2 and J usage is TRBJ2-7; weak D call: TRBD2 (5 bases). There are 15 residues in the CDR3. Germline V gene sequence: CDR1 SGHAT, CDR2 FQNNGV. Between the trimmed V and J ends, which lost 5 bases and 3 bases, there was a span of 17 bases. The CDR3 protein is CASSPLWERVYEQYF. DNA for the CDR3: TGTGCCAGCAGCCCCCTTTGGGAGAGGGTCTACGAGCAGTACTTC. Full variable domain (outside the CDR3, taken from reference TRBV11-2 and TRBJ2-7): EAGVAQSPRYKIIEKRQSVAFWCNPISGHATLYWYQQILGQGPKLLIQFQNNGVVDDSQLPKDRFSAERLKGVDSTLKIQPAKLEDSAVYLCASSPLWERVYEQYFGPGTRLTVT.

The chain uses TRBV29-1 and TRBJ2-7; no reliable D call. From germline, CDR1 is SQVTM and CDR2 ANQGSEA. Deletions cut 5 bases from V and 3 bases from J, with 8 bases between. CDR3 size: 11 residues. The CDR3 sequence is CSVWNHYEQYF. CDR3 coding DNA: TGCAGCGTTTGGAACCACTACGAGCAGTACTTC.

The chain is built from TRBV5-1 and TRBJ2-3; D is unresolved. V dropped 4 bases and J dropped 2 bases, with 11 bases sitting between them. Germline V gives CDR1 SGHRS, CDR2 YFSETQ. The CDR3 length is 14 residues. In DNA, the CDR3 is TGCGCCAGCAGCCCTGACTCTAACACAGATACGCAGTATTTT. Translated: CASSPDSNTDTQYF.

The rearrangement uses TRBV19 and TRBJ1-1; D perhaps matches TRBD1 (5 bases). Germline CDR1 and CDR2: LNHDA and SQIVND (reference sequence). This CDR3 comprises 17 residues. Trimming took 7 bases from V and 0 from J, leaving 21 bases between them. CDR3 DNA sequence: TGTGCCAGTACACCAGGTGGTGGGACTTTTATGAACACTGAAGCTTTCTTT. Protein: CASTPGGGTFMNTEAFF.

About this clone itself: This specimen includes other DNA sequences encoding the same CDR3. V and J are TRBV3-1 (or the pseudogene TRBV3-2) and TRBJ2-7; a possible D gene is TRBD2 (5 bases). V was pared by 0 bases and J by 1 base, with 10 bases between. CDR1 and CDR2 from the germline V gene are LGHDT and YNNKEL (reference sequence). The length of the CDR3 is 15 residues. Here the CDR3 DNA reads TGTGCCAGCAGCCAAGATTGGGCGGGTTCCTACGAGCAGTACTTC. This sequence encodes CASSQDWAGSYEQYF.

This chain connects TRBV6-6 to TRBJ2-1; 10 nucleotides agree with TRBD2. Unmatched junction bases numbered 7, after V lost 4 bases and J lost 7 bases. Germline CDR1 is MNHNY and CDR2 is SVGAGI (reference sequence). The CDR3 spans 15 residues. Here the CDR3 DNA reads TGTGCCAGCAGTTCCGGGACTAGCGCATCAAATGAGCAGTTCTTC. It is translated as CASSSGTSASNEQFF.

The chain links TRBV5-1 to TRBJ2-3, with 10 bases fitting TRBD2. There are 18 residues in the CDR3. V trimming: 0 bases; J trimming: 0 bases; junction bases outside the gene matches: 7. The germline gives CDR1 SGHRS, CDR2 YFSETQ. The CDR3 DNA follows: TGCGCCAGCAGCTTGGCAGCGGGGGGGCTTCCTAGCACAGATACGCAGTATTTT. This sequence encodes CASSLAAGGLPSTDTQYF.